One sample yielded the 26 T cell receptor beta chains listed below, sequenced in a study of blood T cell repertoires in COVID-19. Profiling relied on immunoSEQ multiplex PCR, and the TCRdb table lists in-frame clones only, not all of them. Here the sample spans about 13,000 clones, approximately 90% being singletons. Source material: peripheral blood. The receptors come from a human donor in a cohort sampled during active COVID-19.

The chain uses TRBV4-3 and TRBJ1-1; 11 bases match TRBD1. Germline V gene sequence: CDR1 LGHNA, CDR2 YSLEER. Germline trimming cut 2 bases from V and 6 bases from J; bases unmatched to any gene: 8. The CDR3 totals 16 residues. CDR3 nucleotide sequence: TGCGCCAGCAGCCAAACCACGGACAGGGGGCTCGCTGAAGCTTTCTTT. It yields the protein CASSQTTDRGLAEAFF.

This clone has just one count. As DNA, the CDR3 is TGTGCCAGCAGTTTATCGGGGGCCCACACTGAAGCTTTCTTT. Its protein is CASSLSGAHTEAFF. The chain combines TRBV27 with TRBJ1-1, with D perhaps matching TRBD1 (6 bases). Germline loops: CDR1 MNHEY, CDR2 SMNVEV (reference sequence). V was shortened by 0 bases and J by 3 bases, with 8 bases between the two germline ends. The CDR3 sequence is 14 residues long.

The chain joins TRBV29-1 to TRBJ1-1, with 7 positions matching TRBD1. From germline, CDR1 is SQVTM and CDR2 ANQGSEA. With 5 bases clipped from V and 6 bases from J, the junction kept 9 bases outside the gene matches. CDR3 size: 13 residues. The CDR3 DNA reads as TGCAGCGTTTCCCCGGGACAGAAATCTGAAGCTTTCTTT. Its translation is CSVSPGQKSEAFF.

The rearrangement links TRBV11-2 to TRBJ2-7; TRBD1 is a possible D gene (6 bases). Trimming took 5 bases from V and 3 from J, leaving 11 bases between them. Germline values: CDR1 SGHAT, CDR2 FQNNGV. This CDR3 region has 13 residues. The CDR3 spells CASSLDRFYEQYF. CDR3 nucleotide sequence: TGTGCCAGCAGCCTCGACAGGTTCTACGAGCAGTACTTC.

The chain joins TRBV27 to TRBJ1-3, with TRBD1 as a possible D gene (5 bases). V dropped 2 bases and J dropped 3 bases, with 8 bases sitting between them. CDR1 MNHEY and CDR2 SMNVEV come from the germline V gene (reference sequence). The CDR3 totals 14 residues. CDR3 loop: CASSLRRGGNTIYF. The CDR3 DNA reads TGTGCCAGCAGTTTAAGAAGGGGTGGAAACACCATATATTTT.

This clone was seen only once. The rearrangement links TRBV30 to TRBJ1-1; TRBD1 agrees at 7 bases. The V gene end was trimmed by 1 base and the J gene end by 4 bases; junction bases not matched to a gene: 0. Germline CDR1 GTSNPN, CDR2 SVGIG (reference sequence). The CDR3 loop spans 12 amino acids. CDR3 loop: CAWSAGGTEAFF. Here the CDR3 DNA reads TGTGCCTGGAGTGCAGGGGGCACTGAAGCTTTCTTT.

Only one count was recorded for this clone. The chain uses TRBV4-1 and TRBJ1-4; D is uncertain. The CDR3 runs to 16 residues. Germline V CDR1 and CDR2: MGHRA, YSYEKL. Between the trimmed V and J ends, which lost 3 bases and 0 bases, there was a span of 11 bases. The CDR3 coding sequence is TGCGCCAGCAGCCAGGGCGTGGGTACAACTAATGAAAAACTGTTTTTT. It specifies CASSQGVGTTNEKLFF.

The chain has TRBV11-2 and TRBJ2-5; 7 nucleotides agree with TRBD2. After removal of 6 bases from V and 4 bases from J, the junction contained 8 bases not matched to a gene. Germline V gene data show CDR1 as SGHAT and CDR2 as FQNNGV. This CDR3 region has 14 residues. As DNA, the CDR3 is TGTGCCAGCAGGTTGGGGAGCGGGGTAGAGACCCAGTACTTC. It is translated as CASRLGSGVETQYF.

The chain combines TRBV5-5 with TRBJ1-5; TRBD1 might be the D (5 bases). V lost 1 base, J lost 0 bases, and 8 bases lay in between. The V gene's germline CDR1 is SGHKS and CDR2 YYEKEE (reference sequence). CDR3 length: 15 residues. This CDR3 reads CASSLYRYSNQPQHF. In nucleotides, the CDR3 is TGTGCCAGCAGCTTGTACAGGTATAGCAATCAGCCCCAGCATTTT.

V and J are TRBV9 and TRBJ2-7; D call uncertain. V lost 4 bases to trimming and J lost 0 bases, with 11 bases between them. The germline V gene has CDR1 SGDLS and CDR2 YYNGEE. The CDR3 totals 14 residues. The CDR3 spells CASSPVESSYEQYF. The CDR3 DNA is TGTGCCAGCAGCCCTGTTGAGAGCTCCTACGAGCAGTACTTC.

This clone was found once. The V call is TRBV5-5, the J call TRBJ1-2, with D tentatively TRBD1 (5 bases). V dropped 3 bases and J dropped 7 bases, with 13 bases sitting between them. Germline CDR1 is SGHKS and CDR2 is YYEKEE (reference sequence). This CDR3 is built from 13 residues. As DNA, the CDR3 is TGTGCCAGCAGCTCGCAGGGAGGACCTGGCTACACCTTC. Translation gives CASSSQGGPGYTF.

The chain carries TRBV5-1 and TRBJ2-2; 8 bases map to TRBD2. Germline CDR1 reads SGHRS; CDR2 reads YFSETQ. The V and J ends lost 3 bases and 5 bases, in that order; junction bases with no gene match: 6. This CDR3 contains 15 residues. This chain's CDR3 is CASSSGLGGTGELFF. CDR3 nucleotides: TGCGCCAGCAGCTCGGGACTAGGGGGGACCGGGGAGCTGTTTTTT.

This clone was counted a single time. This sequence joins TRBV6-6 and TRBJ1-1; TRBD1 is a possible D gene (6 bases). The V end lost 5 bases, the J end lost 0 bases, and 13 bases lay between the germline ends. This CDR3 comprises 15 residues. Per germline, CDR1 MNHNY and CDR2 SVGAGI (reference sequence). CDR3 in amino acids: CASSKETGLNTEAFF. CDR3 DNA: TGTGCCAGCAGTAAAGAAACAGGGTTGAACACTGAAGCTTTCTTT.

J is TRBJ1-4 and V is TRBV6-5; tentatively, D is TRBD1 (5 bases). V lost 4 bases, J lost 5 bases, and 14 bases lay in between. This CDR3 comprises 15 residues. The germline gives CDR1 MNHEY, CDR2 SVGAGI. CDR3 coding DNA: TGTGCCAGCAGTTCGTCAGGGATACTAAATGAAAAACTGTTTTTT. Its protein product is CASSSSGILNEKLFF.

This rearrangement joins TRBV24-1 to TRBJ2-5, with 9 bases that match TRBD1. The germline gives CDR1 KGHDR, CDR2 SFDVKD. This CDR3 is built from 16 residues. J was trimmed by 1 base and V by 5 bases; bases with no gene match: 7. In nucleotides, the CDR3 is TGTGCCACCAGTGGGTCGGGACAGGGCCCCCAAGAGACCCAGTACTTC. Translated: CATSGSGQGPQETQYF.

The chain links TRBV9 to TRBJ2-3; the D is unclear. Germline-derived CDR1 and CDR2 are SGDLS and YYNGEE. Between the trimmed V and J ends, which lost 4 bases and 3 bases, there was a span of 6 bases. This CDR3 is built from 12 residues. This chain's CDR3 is CASSLTTDTQYF. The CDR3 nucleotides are TGTGCCAGCAGCTTGACTACAGATACGCAGTATTTT.

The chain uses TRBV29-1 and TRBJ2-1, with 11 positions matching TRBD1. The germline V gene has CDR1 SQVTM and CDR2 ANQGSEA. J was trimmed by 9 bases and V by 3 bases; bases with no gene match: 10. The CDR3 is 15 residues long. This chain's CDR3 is CSVDRDRGYSFEQFF. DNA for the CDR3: TGCAGCGTTGATAGGGACAGGGGGTATTCTTTTGAGCAGTTCTTC.

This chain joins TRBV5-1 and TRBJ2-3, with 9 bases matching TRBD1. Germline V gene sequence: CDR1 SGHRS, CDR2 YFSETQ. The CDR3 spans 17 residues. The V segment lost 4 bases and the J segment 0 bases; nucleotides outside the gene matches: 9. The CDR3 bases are TGCGCCAGCAGCGCCTCCATACAGGGGGCGAGCACAGATACGCAGTATTTT. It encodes CASSASIQGASTDTQYF. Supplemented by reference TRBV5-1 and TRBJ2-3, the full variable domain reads KAGVTQTPRYLIKTRGQQVTLSCSPISGHRSVSWYQQTPGQGLQFLFEYFSETQRNKGNFPGRFSGRQFSNSRSEMNVSTLELGDSALYLCASSASIQGASTDTQYFGPGTRLTVL.

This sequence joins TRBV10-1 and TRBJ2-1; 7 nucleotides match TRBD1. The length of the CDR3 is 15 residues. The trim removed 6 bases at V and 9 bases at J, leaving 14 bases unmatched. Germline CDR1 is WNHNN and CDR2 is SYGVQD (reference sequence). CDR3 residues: CASSLGSTGWSEQFF. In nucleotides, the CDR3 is TGCGCCAGCAGCCTGGGATCGACAGGGTGGAGTGAGCAGTTCTTC.

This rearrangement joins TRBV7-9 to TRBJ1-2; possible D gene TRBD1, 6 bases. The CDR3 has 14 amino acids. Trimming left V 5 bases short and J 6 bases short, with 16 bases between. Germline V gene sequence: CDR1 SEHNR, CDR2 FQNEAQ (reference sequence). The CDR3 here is CASSMLQGSDGYTF. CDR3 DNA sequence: TGTGCCAGCAGCATGTTACAGGGTAGCGATGGCTACACCTTC.

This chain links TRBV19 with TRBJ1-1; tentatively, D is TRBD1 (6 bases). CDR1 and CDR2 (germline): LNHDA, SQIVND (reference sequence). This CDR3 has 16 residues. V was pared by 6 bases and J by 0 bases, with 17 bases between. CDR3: CASSGGGGLMNTEAFF. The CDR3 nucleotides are TGTGCCAGTAGCGGAGGGGGGGGGTTGATGAACACTGAAGCTTTCTTT.

The CDR3 region has the DNA TGTGCCAGTAGTATATCAGGACAGGGTGGCCAGCCCCAGCATTTT. It translates to CASSISGQGGQPQHF. V is TRBV19 and J is TRBJ1-5, with TRBD1 identical over 8 bases. Germline loops: CDR1 LNHDA, CDR2 SQIVND (reference sequence). The CDR3 totals 15 residues. J was trimmed by 7 bases and V by 2 bases; bases with no gene match: 7.

CDR3 nucleotides: TGTGCCAGCAGCCAAGACGGGGTCGTTAACTATGGCTACACCTTC. Amino acids: CASSQDGVVNYGYTF. The chain uses TRBV3-1 (or the pseudogene TRBV3-2) and TRBJ1-2; D is undetermined. Germline V gene sequence: CDR1 LGHDT, CDR2 YNNKEL (reference sequence). Deletions cut 0 bases from V and 1 base from J, with 9 bases between. CDR3 size: 15 residues.

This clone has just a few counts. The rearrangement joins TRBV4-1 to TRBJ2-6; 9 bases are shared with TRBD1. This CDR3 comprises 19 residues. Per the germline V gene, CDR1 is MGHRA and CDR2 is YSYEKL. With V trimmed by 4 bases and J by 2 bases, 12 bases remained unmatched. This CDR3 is CASSPRQGGTSAGANVLTF. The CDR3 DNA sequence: TGCGCCAGCAGCCCCCGACAGGGGGGGACGTCTGCTGGGGCCAACGTCCTGACTTTC.

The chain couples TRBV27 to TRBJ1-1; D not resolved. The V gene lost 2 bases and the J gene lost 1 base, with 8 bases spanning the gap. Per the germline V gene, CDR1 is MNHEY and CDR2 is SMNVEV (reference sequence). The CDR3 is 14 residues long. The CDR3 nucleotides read TGTGCCAGCAGTTTAGTAGTAGAGAACACTGAAGCTTTCTTT. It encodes CASSLVVENTEAFF.

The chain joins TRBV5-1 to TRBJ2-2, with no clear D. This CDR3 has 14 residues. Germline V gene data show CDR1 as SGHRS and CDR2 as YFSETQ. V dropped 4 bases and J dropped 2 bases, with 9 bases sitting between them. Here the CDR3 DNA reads TGCGCCAGCAGCCCCCGGAGCAACACCGGGGAGCTGTTTTTT. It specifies CASSPRSNTGELFF. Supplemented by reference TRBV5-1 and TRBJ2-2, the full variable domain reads KAGVTQTPRYLIKTRGQQVTLSCSPISGHRSVSWYQQTPGQGLQFLFEYFSETQRNKGNFPGRFSGRQFSNSRSEMNVSTLELGDSALYLCASSPRSNTGELFFGEGSRLTVL.